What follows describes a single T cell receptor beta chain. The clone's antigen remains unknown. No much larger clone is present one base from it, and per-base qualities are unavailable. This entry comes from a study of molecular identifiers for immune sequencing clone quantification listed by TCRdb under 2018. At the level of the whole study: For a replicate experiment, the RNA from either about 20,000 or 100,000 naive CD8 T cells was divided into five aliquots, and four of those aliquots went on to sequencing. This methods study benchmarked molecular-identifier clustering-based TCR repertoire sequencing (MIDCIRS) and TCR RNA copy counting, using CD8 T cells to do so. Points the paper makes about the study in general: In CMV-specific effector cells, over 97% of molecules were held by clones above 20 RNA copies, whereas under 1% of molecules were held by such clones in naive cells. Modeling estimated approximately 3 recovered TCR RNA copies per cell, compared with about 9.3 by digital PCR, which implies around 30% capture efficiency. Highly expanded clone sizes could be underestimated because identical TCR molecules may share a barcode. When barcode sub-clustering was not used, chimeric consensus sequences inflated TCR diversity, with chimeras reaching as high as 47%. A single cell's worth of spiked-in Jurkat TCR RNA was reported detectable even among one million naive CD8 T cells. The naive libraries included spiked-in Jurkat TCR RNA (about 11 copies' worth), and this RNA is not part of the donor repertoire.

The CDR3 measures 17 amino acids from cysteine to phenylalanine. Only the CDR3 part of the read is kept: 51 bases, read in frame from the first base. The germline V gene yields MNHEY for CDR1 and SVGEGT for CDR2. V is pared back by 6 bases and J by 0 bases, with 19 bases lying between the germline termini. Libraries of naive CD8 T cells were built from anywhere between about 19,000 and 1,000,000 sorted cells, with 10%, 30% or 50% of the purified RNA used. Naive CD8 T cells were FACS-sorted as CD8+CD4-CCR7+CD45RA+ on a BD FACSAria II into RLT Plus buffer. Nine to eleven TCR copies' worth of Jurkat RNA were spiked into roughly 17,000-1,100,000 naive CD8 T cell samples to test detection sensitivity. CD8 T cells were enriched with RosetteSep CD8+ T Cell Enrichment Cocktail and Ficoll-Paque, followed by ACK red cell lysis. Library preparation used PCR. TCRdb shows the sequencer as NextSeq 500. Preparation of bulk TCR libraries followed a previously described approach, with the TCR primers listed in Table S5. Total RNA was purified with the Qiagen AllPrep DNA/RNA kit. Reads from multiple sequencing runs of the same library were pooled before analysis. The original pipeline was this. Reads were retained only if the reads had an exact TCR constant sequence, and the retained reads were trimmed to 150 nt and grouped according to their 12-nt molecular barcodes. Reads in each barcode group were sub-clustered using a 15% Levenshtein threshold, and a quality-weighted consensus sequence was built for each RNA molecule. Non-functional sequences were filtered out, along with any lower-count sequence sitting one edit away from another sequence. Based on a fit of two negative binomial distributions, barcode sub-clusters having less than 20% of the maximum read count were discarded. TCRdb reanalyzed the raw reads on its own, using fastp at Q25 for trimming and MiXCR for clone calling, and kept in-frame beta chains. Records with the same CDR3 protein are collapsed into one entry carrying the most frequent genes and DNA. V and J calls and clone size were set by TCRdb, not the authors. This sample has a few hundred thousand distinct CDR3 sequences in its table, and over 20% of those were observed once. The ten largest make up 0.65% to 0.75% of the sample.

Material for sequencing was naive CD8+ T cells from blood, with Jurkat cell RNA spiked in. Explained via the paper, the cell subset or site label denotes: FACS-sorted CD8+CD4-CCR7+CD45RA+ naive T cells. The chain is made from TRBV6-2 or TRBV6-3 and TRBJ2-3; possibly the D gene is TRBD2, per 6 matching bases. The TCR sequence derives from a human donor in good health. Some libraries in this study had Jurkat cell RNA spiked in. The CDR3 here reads CASSAEEGTYSTDTQYF. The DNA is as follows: TGTGCCAGCAGCGCGGAGGAGGGGACTTACAGCACAGATACGCAGTATTTT.